Listed below are T cell receptor beta chains from one sample, sequenced in a study of breast tumors, draining lymph nodes, adjacent tissues. In TCRdb, the multiplex PCR reads were re-called with MiXCR into one record per CDR3 protein. The sample yields fewer than 200,000 distinct CDR3 sequences, 25% to 40% seen once. The sequencing sample was made of axillary lymph node tissue. The receptors here all came from a female donor with breast cancer. Some clones in this sample may be carry-over from other donors' samples. Both conserved end residues are trimmed from each CDR3. The order of the fields is J gene, V gene, CDR3 protein.

J: TRBJ2-1; V: TRBV3-1; CDR3: ASSHPGTTREGEQF
J: TRBJ1-2; V: TRBV5-5; CDR3: ASSLVPNRGNYGYT
J: TRBJ1-1; V: TRBV10-1; CDR3: ASSPGEMGRTEAF
J: TRBJ1-2; V: TRBV29-1; CDR3: SVRDNRGYHGYT
J: TRBJ2-7; V: TRBV6-5; CDR3: ASSYRLPADSPYEQY
J: TRBJ2-2; V: TRBV7-8; CDR3: ASSPRDRGRTGELF
J: TRBJ2-2; V: TRBV10-3; CDR3: AISDGQEAGGPGELF
J: TRBJ2-3; V: TRBV2; CDR3: ASRRGSMSTDTQY
J: TRBJ2-1; V: TRBV20-1; CDR3: SARDVRVPENEQF
J: TRBJ1-5; V: TRBV30; CDR3: AWSVGEGVKPQH